A selection of T cell receptor beta chains follows, all from one sample in a study of blood T cell repertoires in COVID-19. The method was immunoSEQ multiplex PCR; TCRdb's version includes in-frame clones alone and lacks a portion of them. The sample carries 40,000 to 45,000 clones, roughly 93% recorded once. Sequencing input: peripheral blood. Source of these receptors: a man aged 50-60 years with active COVID-19. The CDR3 runs from the conserved cysteine through the conserved F or W. D genes are given only for firm matches. Clone size is shown for a subset of rows, as once, few, many or a class of expanded clone.

D	size	V	J	CDR3	DNA
-	-	TRBV19	TRBJ1-5	CASSMRNQPQHF	TGTGCCAGTAGTATGAGGAATCAGCCCCAGCATTTT
-	-	TRBV4-1	TRBJ2-1	CASSRSLRDGNEQFF	TGCGCCAGCAGCCGTAGTTTGCGGGACGGCAATGAGCAGTTCTTC
-	-	TRBV3-1/TRBV3-2	TRBJ1-3	CASSQVNSFGNTIYF	TGTGCCAGCAGCCAAGTAAATTCGTTTGGAAACACCATATATTTT
-	-	TRBV15	TRBJ2-5	CATSRDREVGETQYF	TGTGCCACCAGCAGAGATCGGGAAGTCGGAGAGACCCAGTACTTC
TRBD2	few	TRBV13	TRBJ2-3	CASSLPSGTDTQYF	TGTGCCAGCAGCCTCCCTAGCGGGACAGATACGCAGTATTTT
-	-	TRBV7-2	TRBJ2-7	CASSPLPETGVYF	TGTGCCAGCAGCCCCCTTCCCGAGACGGGGGTGTACTTC
TRBD1	-	TRBV19	TRBJ1-5	CASLPGQGLQHQPQHF	TGTGCCAGTCTCCCGGGACAGGGGTTGCAGCATCAGCCCCAGCATTTT
-	once	TRBV6-5	TRBJ2-1	CASSYRQLLRNEQFF	TGTGCCAGCAGTTACCGACAACTCCTTAGGAATGAGCAGTTCTTC
TRBD1	-	TRBV19	TRBJ2-5	CASSLDRGRETQYF	TGTGCCAGTAGCCTAGACAGGGGGCGAGAGACCCAGTACTTC
TRBD2	-	TRBV30	TRBJ2-3	CASRSGVPTDTQYF	TGTGCCTCCCGAAGCGGGGTCCCCACAGATACGCAGTATTTT
TRBD1	once	TRBV27	TRBJ2-7	CASSLYGTGVGEQYF	TGTGCCAGCAGTCTCTATGGGACAGGGGTCGGCGAGCAGTACTTC
-	-	TRBV2	TRBJ2-3	CASGSRGYTDTQYF	TGTGCCAGCGGTTCTAGGGGATACACAGATACGCAGTATTTT
-	-	TRBV28	TRBJ2-1	CASSYSRVYNEQFF	TGTGCCAGCAGTTACAGCAGAGTATACAATGAGCAGTTCTTC
-	-	TRBV25-1	TRBJ2-1	CASSEYINEQFF	TGTGCCAGCAGTGAATATATTAATGAGCAGTTCTTC
-	-	TRBV19	TRBJ2-3	CASSIGRAADTQYF	TGTGCCAGTAGTATAGGCAGGGCGGCAGATACGCAGTATTTT
TRBD1	-	TRBV24-1	TRBJ1-2	CATSERQGGGYTF	TGTGCCACCAGTGAAAGACAGGGAGGCGGCTACACCTTC
TRBD1	-	TRBV27	TRBJ1-5	CASSLRTGNQPQHF	TGTGCCAGCAGTTTAAGGACAGGAAATCAGCCCCAGCATTTT
-	-	TRBV25-1	TRBJ1-4	CASSEFRTATNEKLFF	TGTGCCAGCAGTGAATTCAGGACTGCAACTAATGAAAAACTGTTTTTT
-	-	TRBV6-1	TRBJ2-7	CASSDTVVEYF	TGTGCCAGCAGTGATACAGTGGTCGAGTACTTC
-	once	TRBV10-3	TRBJ1-1	CAISERQVNTEAFF	TGTGCCATCAGTGAAAGACAGGTGAACACTGAAGCTTTCTTT
TRBD1	-	TRBV10-1	TRBJ2-1	CASSPNRGLGNEQFF	TGCGCCAGCAGTCCGAACAGGGGGCTGGGTAATGAGCAGTTCTTC
-	-	TRBV6-8	TRBJ1-1	CASSWFNRSTPMNTEAFF	TGTGCCAGCAGTTGGTTTAATCGATCAACCCCTATGAACACTGAAGCTTTCTTT
-	-	TRBV18	TRBJ2-7	CASSPPGRASYEQYF	TGTGCCAGCTCCCCCCCTGGGCGGGCCTCCTACGAGCAGTACTTC
-	-	TRBV5-5	TRBJ2-3	CASSPRRGIWADTQYF	TGTGCCAGCAGCCCGCGAAGAGGGATTTGGGCAGATACGCAGTATTTT
TRBD2	once	TRBV4-1	TRBJ2-1	CASSQQLAGVRDNEQFF	TGCGCCAGCAGCCAACAACTAGCGGGAGTCAGAGACAATGAGCAGTTCTTC
-	-	TRBV19	TRBJ1-5	CASSPQDVGQPQHF	TGTGCCAGTAGTCCACAGGACGTGGGGCAGCCCCAGCATTTT
-	-	TRBV28	TRBJ1-2	CASRAEGVGLYGYTF	TGTGCCAGCAGGGCAGAGGGGGTCGGACTCTATGGCTACACCTTC
-	-	TRBV6-5	TRBJ1-1	CASRSIGERAFF	TGTGCCAGCAGGTCCATCGGGGAGAGAGCTTTCTTT
-	-	TRBV6-6	TRBJ2-1	CASRPTTAYNEQFF	TGTGCCAGCAGACCAACCACAGCCTACAATGAGCAGTTCTTC
TRBD2	once	TRBV14	TRBJ2-1	CASSPGLAGDNEQFF	TGTGCCAGCAGCCCGGGACTAGCGGGAGACAATGAGCAGTTCTTC
TRBD2	-	TRBV6-2/TRBV6-3	TRBJ2-3	CASSIAGGTDTQYF	TGTGCCAGCAGTATAGCGGGAGGCACAGATACGCAGTATTTT
-	once	TRBV18	TRBJ1-3	CASSPSQGVGNTIYF	TGTGCCAGCTCACCATCACAGGGTGTTGGAAACACCATATATTTT
-	-	TRBV28	TRBJ2-1	CASSSSDLLNEQFF	TGTGCCAGCAGTTCTAGCGACCTCCTCAATGAGCAGTTCTTC
-	-	TRBV7-2	TRBJ2-7	CASSPRGAVIAYEQYF	TGTGCCAGCAGCCCACGCGGAGCGGTGATAGCCTACGAGCAGTACTTC
-	-	TRBV30	TRBJ1-1	CARRGSVNTEAFF	TGTGCCCGGAGAGGGAGCGTGAACACTGAAGCTTTCTTT
-	-	TRBV11-2	TRBJ1-1	CASTTSPFDTEAFF	TGTGCCAGCACCACTAGCCCCTTCGACACTGAAGCTTTCTTT
-	-	TRBV25-1	TRBJ2-7	CASSAGEQYF	TGTGCCAGCAGTGCGGGCGAGCAGTACTTC
TRBD2	-	TRBV7-8	TRBJ2-2	CASRAKAGGTGELFF	TGTGCCAGCAGGGCTAAAGCGGGAGGGACCGGGGAGCTGTTTTTT
TRBD1	-	TRBV18	TRBJ2-2	CASSPTINSHRGKGTGELFF	TGTGCCAGCTCACCAACAATTAACTCGCACAGGGGGAAAGGAACCGGGGAGCTGTTTTTT
-	-	TRBV7-7	TRBJ2-2	CASSLAEDTGELFF	TGTGCTAGCAGCTTAGCGGAGGACACCGGGGAGCTGTTTTTT
-	-	TRBV5-1	TRBJ2-5	CASSPLPAQETQYF	TGCGCCAGCAGCCCACTCCCCGCCCAAGAGACCCAGTACTTC
-	-	TRBV7-2	TRBJ1-1	CASSQSDTEAFF	TGTGCCAGCAGCCAGTCTGACACTGAAGCTTTCTTT
TRBD1	few	TRBV19	TRBJ2-1	CASSSGGQGLNYNEQFF	TGTGCCAGTAGCTCCGGGGGACAGGGCCTTAACTACAATGAGCAGTTCTTC
TRBD2	once	TRBV28	TRBJ2-1	CASLRTSGRLHNEQFF	TGTGCCAGCCTCAGGACTAGCGGGAGGCTACACAATGAGCAGTTCTTC
-	once	TRBV5-6	TRBJ1-2	CASSSPNYGYTF	TGTGCCAGCAGCTCCCCGAACTATGGCTACACCTTC
TRBD1	-	TRBV10-1	TRBJ2-2	CASSESGQGPGELFF	TGCGCCAGCAGTGAGTCTGGACAGGGGCCCGGGGAGCTGTTTTTT
-	-	TRBV12-3/TRBV12-4	TRBJ1-1	CASSADSLEAFF	TGTGCCAGCAGTGCGGACAGCCTTGAAGCTTTCTTT
-	-	TRBV11-2	TRBJ2-5	CASSQGSQETQYF	TGTGCCAGCTCCCAGGGGTCCCAAGAGACCCAGTACTTC
TRBD1	-	TRBV5-4	TRBJ1-1	CASRHPDRALTEAFF	TGTGCCAGCAGGCACCCCGACAGGGCTCTGACTGAAGCTTTCTTT
-	-	TRBV5-4	TRBJ1-1	CASSFRGGNTEAFF	TGTGCCAGCAGCTTTCGGGGAGGGAACACTGAAGCTTTCTTT